A selection of T cell receptor beta chains follows, all from one sample in a study of control samples from healthy donors and cancer patients. Here immunoSEQ multiplex PCR was the method, and the copy in TCRdb shows in-frame clones only, minus some. The repertoire holds about 180,000 clones, about 90% seen once, with approximately 1.5% in the top ten. Sequencing was done on a sample of blood. These receptors came from a woman in her 50s in good health. Both conserved end residues are part of each CDR3. Each record gives: D gene, V gene, J gene, CDR3 DNA, CDR3 protein. D genes are given only for firm matches.

>-|TRBV18|TRBJ1-3
TGTGCCAGCTCACCAGGTGCACAGCGAGACTCTGGAAACACCATATATTTT
CASSPGAQRDSGNTIYF
>TRBD2|TRBV7-2|TRBJ2-3
TGTGCCAGCAGCTCACAAGCGGGGGGACGAGCAGATACGCAGTATTTT
CASSSQAGGRADTQYF
>-|TRBV3-1/TRBV3-2|TRBJ1-1
TGTGCCAGCAGCCAGGACGCTGAAGCTTTCTTT
CASSQDAEAFF
>-|TRBV29-1|TRBJ1-1
TGCAGCGTTGGACGCCGGACCGTAATGAACACTGAAGCTTTCTTT
CSVGRRTVMNTEAFF
>-|TRBV4-3|TRBJ2-7
TGCGCCAGCAGCCAAGATTCAGGGGCGCCGAGCCTGGTGACCTACGAGCAGTACTTC
CASSQDSGAPSLVTYEQYF
>TRBD2|TRBV19|TRBJ2-3
TGTGCCAGTAGTCGGGGACTAGGCAACCCTAGCACAGATACGCAGTATTTT
CASSRGLGNPSTDTQYF
>-|TRBV5-4|TRBJ1-2
TGTGCCAGCAGCCTGGGGTCCGCGGGTGGCTACACCTTC
CASSLGSAGGYTF
>-|TRBV7-9|TRBJ1-1
TGTGCCAGCAGCCCGAGGACAGCCTTTGAAGCTTTCTTT
CASSPRTAFEAFF
>TRBD1|TRBV6-5|TRBJ1-2
TGTGCCAGCACCAAAGGACAGGGCCACTATGGCTACACCTTC
CASTKGQGHYGYTF
>-|TRBV5-1|TRBJ2-1
TGCGCCAGCAGCTTGGAAGGGGCGCGCTACAATGAGCAGTTCTTC
CASSLEGARYNEQFF
>-|TRBV5-1|TRBJ2-1
TGCGCCAGCACCCCGACCGGGACACCTTACAATGAGCAGTTCTTC
CASTPTGTPYNEQFF
>TRBD2|TRBV5-4|TRBJ2-5
TGTGCCAGCAGCCCGGGACTAGACCAAGAGACCCAGTACTTC
CASSPGLDQETQYF